This T cell receptor (beta chain) comes out of a study of regulatory T cells in long-lasting Graves disease. A word on this clonotype: Its matching antigen is unknown.

The study's findings and limits: Persistent disease exhibited a predilection for TRBV28, TRBJ1-2 and TRBJ2-5.

V was cut by 9 bases and J by 8 bases, with 16 bases left in between. The CDR3 extends over 13 amino acids. Researchers made TCR beta libraries by using iRepertoire HTBI primers and running Arm-PCR on CDR3 regions. From the multiplex PCR reads, TCRdb called clonotypes with MiXCR, one entry per CDR3 protein. The sample has about 320,000 distinct CDR3 sequences, 15% to 20% seen once. Time point denoted: newly diagnosed GD, antithyroid drugs for less than 3 months. Making the TCR library involved RNA that had been extracted from PBMCs. The chain carries TRBV12-3 or TRBV12-4 and TRBJ1-4, with TRBD1 as a possible D gene (5 bases). This TCR came from a female donor with Graves disease. The sequencing here drew on peripheral blood mononuclear cells (PBMCs), taken at new diagnosis, from a patient treated with antithyroid drugs. The CDR3 DNA is TGTGCCAGTTCCGACTTACGGGGGGAAAAACTGTTTTTT. As protein: CASSDLRGEKLFF.